The T cell receptor (beta chain) under discussion was sequenced for a study of T cells in Graves' hyperthyroidism and ophthalmopathy. Whole-study results and caveats: Blood also contained most expanded thyroid clonotypes above 0.001.

There are 13 residues in the CDR3. V was pared by 10 bases and J by 5 bases, with 14 bases between. Germline-derived CDR1 and CDR2 are SGHTA and FQGNSA. Researchers took RNA transcripts and amplified the TCR beta CDR3 regions from them. RT-PCR in the first round (using the HTBI primer set) targeted the TCR CDR3. TCRdb reprocessed the multiplex PCR reads with MiXCR, giving one entry per CDR3 protein. This sample has 540,000 or so distinct CDR3 sequences, with 15% to 17% found just once. This clonotype has at least ten counts. Its antigen is undetermined. Clinical symptoms, serum thyroxine and TRAb, thyroid ultrasound and orbital computed tomography together formed the diagnostic basis. The PBMCs had their origin in around 9.1 ml of fresh peripheral blood.

V usage is TRBV7-2 and J usage is TRBJ1-4, with D possibly matching TRBD1 (5 bases). The origin of this receptor is a woman aged 25-40 years with Graves' hyperthyroidism. Sequencing input: blood. The CDR3 spells CATGRGLNEKLFF. Written as DNA, the CDR3 is TGTGCCACCGGGAGGGGCCTAAATGAAAAACTGTTTTTT.